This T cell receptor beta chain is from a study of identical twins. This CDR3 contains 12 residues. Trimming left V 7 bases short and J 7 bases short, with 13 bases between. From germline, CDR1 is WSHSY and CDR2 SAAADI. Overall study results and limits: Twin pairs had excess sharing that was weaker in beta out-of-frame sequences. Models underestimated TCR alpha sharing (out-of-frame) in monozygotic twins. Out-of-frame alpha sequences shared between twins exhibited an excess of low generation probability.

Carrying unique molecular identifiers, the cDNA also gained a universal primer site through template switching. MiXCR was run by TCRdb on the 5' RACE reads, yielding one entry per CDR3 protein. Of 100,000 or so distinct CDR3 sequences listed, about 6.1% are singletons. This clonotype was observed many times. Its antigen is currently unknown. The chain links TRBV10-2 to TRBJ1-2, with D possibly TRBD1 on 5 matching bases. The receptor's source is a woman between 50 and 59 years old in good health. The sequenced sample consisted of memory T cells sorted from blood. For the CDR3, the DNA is TGCGCCAGCAACCCCGGTGACAGTGGCTACACCTTC. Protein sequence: CASNPGDSGYTF.